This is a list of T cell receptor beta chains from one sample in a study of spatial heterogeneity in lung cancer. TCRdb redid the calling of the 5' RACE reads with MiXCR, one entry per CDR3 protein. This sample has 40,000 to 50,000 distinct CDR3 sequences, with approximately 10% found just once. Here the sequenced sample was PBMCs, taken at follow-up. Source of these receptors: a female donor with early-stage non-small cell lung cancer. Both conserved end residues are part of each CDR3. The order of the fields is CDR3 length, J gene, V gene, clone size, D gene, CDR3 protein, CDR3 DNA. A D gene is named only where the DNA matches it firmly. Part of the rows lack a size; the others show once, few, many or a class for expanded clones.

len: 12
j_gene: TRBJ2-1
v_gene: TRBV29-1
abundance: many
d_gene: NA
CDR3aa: CSVEARRNEQFF
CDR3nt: TGCAGCGTTGAGGCTCGGCGCAATGAGCAGTTCTTC

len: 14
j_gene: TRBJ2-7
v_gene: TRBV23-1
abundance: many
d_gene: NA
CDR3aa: CARLRGVELYEQYF
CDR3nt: TGCGCCAGGTTACGGGGCGTGGAACTTTACGAGCAGTACTTC

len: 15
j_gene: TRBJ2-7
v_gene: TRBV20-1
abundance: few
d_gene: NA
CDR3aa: CSVTKGQTGSYEQYF
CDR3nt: TGCAGTGTGACGAAAGGACAGACGGGCAGCTACGAGCAGTACTTC

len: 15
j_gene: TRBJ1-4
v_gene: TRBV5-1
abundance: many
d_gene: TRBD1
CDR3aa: CASSSRTGQTEKLFF
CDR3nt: TGCGCCAGCAGCTCCAGGACAGGGCAGACTGAAAAACTGTTTTTT

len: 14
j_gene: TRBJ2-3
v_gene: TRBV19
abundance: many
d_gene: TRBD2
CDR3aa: CASTPKRGPDTQYF
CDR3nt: TGTGCCAGTACCCCGAAGCGGGGCCCAGATACGCAGTATTTT

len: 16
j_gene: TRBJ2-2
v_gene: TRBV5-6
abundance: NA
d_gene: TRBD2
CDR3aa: CASSSTGTSGPGELFF
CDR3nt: TGTGCCAGCAGCTCAACCGGGACTAGCGGACCCGGGGAGCTGTTTTTT

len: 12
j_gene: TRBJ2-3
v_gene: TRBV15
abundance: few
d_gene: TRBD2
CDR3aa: CATSRGGDTQYF
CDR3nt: TGTGCCACCAGCAGGGGGGGGGATACGCAGTATTTT

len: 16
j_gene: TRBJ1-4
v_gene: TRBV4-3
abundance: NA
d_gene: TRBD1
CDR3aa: CASSQERDRGRSKLFF
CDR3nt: TGCGCCAGCAGCCAAGAACGGGACAGGGGTAGGAGCAAACTGTTTTTT

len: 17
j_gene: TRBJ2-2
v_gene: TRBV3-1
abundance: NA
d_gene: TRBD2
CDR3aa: CASSQRGSGGNTGELFF
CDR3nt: TGTGCCAGCAGCCAGAGGGGTAGCGGGGGAAACACCGGGGAGCTGTTTTTT

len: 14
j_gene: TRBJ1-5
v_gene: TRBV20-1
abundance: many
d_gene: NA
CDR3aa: CSARWPVGDQPQHF
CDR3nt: TGCAGTGCTAGATGGCCGGTTGGGGATCAGCCCCAGCATTTT

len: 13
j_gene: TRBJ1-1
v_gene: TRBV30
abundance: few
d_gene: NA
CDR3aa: CAWSRGEGTEAFF
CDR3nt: TGTGCCTGGAGTCGAGGGGAGGGCACTGAAGCTTTCTTT

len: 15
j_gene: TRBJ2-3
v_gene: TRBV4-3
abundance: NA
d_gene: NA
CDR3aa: CASSQERAPTDTQYF
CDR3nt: TGCGCCAGCAGCCAAGAGAGGGCACCCACAGATACGCAGTATTTT

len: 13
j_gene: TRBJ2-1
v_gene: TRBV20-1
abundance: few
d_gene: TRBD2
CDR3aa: CSASSGGVFSQFF
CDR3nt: TGCAGTGCCAGCTCGGGAGGGGTCTTCTCGCAGTTCTTC

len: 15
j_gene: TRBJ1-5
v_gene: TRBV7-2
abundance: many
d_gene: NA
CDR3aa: CASSLDRAINQPQHF
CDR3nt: TGTGCCAGCAGCTTAGACAGGGCGATTAATCAGCCCCAGCATTTT

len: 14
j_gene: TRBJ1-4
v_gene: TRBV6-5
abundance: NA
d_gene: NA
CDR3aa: CASSYSRVEEKLFF
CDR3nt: TGTGCCAGCAGTTACTCAAGGGTTGAAGAAAAACTGTTTTTT

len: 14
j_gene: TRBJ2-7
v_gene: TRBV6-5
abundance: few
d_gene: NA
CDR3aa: CASSYGQTTYEQYF
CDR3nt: TGTGCCAGCAGTTACGGGCAGACTACCTACGAGCAGTACTTC

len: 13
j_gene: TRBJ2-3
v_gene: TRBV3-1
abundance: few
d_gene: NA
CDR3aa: CASSQGERVSQYF
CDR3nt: TGTGCCAGCAGCCAAGGGGAGCGGGTTTCGCAGTATTTT

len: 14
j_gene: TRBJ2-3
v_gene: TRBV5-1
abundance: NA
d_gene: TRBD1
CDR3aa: CASGSGQSTDTQYF
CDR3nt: TGCGCCAGCGGGTCGGGACAGAGCACAGATACGCAGTATTTT

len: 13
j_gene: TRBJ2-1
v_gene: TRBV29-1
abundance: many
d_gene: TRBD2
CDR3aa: CSARSGGANEQFF
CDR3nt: TGCAGCGCCCGCAGCGGGGGGGCTAATGAGCAGTTCTTC

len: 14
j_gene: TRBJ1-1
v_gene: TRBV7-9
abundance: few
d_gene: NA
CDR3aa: CASSLAGVGTEAFF
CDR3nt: TGTGCCAGCAGCTTAGCGGGCGTGGGCACTGAAGCTTTCTTT

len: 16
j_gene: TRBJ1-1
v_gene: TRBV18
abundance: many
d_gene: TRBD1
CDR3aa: CASSPGQGGMNTEAFF
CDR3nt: TGTGCCAGCTCACCGGGACAGGGGGGCATGAACACTGAAGCTTTCTTT

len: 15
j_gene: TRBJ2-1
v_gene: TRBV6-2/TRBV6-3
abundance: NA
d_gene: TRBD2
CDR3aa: CASKYTSVGYNEQFF
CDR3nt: TGTGCCAGCAAGTATACTAGCGTGGGCTACAATGAGCAGTTCTTC

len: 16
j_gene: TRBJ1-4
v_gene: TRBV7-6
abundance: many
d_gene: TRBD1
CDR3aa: CASSLGTGDRNEKLFF
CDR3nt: TGTGCCAGCAGCCTCGGGACAGGGGACCGGAATGAAAAACTGTTTTTT

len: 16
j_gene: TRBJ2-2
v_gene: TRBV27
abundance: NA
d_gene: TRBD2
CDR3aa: CASSFLAGGRPGELFF
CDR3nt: TGTGCCAGCAGTTTCCTAGCGGGGGGGCGCCCCGGGGAGCTGTTTTTT

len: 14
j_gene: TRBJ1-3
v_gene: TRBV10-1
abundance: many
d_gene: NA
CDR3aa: CASSEDSAGNTIYF
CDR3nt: TGCGCCAGCAGTGAAGACTCGGCTGGAAACACCATATATTTT

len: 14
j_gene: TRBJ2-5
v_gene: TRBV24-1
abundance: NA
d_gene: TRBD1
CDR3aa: CATSGRGSQETQYF
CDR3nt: TGTGCCACCAGTGGCAGGGGGTCACAAGAGACCCAGTACTTC

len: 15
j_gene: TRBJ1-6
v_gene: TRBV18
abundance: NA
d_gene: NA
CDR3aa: CASSPPLDYNSPLHF
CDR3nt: TGTGCCAGCTCACCACCGTTAGACTATAATTCACCCCTCCACTTT

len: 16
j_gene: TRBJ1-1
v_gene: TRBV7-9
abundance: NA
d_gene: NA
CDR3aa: CASRPPSAGGGTEAFF
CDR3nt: TGTGCCAGCAGACCCCCTTCGGCGGGTGGGGGCACTGAAGCTTTCTTT

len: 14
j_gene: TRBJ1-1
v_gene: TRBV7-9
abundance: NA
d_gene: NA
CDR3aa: CASSFPPSFSEAFF
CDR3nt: TGTGCCAGCAGCTTTCCCCCGAGCTTTTCTGAAGCTTTCTTT